This record looks at one T cell receptor beta chain sequence and its context. There is no known antigen for this receptor. No per-base quality is available; no much larger clone lies one base away. These data originate in a study of ipilimumab plus nivolumab after autologous stem cell transplantation (dated by TCRdb to about 2021). Study-level background: Trial patients received a median of 5 ipilimumab doses and roughly eight nivolumab doses. High-risk transplant-naive patients and patients relapsing within 3 years of a first autologous transplant were included in the myeloma cohort. The trial enrolled patients with high-risk diffuse large B cell lymphoma, mature T cell lymphoma, or multiple myeloma undergoing autologous transplant. Thirty-five patients made up the trial's intent-to-treat population.

Including cysteine and phenylalanine, the CDR3 has 15 amino acids. Only the CDR3 portion is preserved as DNA: 45 bases, with reading frame beginning at the first base. Ends trimmed: V by 2 bases, J by 5 bases; bases unmatched to a gene: 8. Sequences SEHNR (CDR1) and FQNEAQ (CDR2) are obtained from the germline V gene (reference sequence). Library preparation was by the immunoSEQ multiplex PCR assay. TCRdb carries this immuneACCESS record with in-frame sequences only. Its versions omit some clonotypes, under half of them owing to an unresolved V gene in the studies checked, with the rest unexplained. The sample profile shows over 35,000 clones; 90% to 95% of them were found once. The ten biggest clones cover 0.75% to 1% of the sample. Overall results and qualifications from the work: The authors concluded that, as post-transplant consolidation, combined checkpoint inhibition appeared tolerable. According to the authors, a biologic rationale for studying the approach further came from T cell receptor repertoire, regulatory T cell phenotype and gut microbiota profiles.

Checkpoint therapy began 14 to 28 days after autologous transplant, with ipilimumab given at 1 mg/kg intravenously on day 1 of selected weeks. Nivolumab was administered at 3 mg/kg intravenously on day 1 of weeks 1, 4, 7, 10, and every two weeks through week 26. Combined checkpoint inhibition with ipilimumab and nivolumab as consolidation after autologous stem cell transplantation was tested in a Phase Ib clinical trial. Recombination linked TRBV7-9 to TRBJ2-7, and 8 junction bases match TRBD2. Sequencing used PBMCs, obtained in a trial of ipilimumab plus nivolumab as post-transplant consolidation. This clonotype was sampled from a male donor with multiple myeloma. This receptor has the CDR3 CASSLSGGAPHEQYF. The nucleotides read TGTGCCAGCAGCTTATCCGGGGGGGCCCCCCACGAGCAGTACTTC.